The 20 T cell receptor beta chains listed next were all sequenced from one sample in a study of blood T cells in healthy people across ages. A second PCR of about 6 to 12 cycles used a sample-barcoded 5' primer and a J-beta primer mix. Via MiXCR, TCRdb re-called the 5' RACE reads, giving one row per CDR3 protein. The sample has over 300,000 distinct CDR3 sequences, 45% to 60% seen once. The source material was blood. The receptors come from a man in his sixties in good health.

The CDR3: CSENRGAYNEQFF. CDR3 nucleotides: TGCAGCGAAAACAGGGGGGCCTACAATGAGCAGTTCTTC. The chain couples TRBV29-1 to TRBJ2-1, with 8 bases aligning to TRBD1. Germline V gene lookup returns CDR1 SQVTM and CDR2 ANQGSEA. The CDR3 has 13 amino acids. Unmatched junction bases numbered 4, after V lost 7 bases and J lost 2 bases.

The chain is built from TRBV7-2 and TRBJ2-7; no firm D call. Germline V gene data show CDR1 as SGHTA and CDR2 as FQGNSA. The V gene lost 4 bases and the J gene lost 3 bases, with 13 bases spanning the gap. The CDR3 consists of 14 residues. CDR3 bases: TGTGCCAGCAGCTCGGGTAGGGTTGGCTACGAGCAGTACTTC. Translated, it gives CASSSGRVGYEQYF.

The CDR3 region is CSAPKEGGREQYF. CDR3 DNA: TGCAGTGCTCCGAAGGAAGGGGGGCGCGAGCAGTACTTC. The rearrangement joins TRBV20-1 to TRBJ2-7, with D perhaps matching TRBD1 or TRBD2 (6 bases each). CDR3 length equals 13 residues. Germline assignment: CDR1 DFQATT and CDR2 SNEGSKA (reference sequence). Trimming removed 5 bases from V and 6 bases from J, with 17 bases in between.

Worth noting for this clonotype: The junction departs from the called germline gene at one end, perhaps through a read error. This sequence joins TRBV7-2 and TRBJ2-7; D perhaps matches TRBD1 (6 bases). TRBJ2-5 matches the DNA end more closely, so the J call is doubtful. This CDR3 is 14 amino acids long. Germline loops: CDR1 SGHTA, CDR2 FQGNSA. CDR3 DNA sequence: TGTGCCAGCCGCTTAGGGGGTAAACCAGAGACCCAGTACTTC. This encodes CASRLGGKPETQYF.

The chain uses TRBV5-1 and TRBJ2-1, with a possible D match to TRBD2 (6 bases). This CDR3 has 15 amino acids. Trimming removed 5 bases at V and 0 bases at J, with 12 bases between. Looked up from germline, CDR1 is SGHRS and CDR2 is YFSETQ. This CDR3 reads CASSPGRTSYNEQFF. The CDR3 nucleotides are TGCGCCAGCAGTCCAGGGAGGACCTCCTACAATGAGCAGTTCTTC.

The CDR3, as DNA: TGTGCCAGCACCCTTTTTTGGGAGGCAGTCGAACCCTATGGCTACACCTTC. Its protein product is CASTLFWEAVEPYGYTF. The J gene is TRBJ1-2, the V gene TRBV28; D is uncertain. This CDR3 is built from 17 residues. Germline CDR1 MDHEN, CDR2 SYDVKM. The V end lost 7 bases, the J end lost 4 bases, and 25 bases lay between the germline ends.

V gene TRBV20-1 combines with J gene TRBJ1-1; no reliable D call. This CDR3 comprises 11 residues. Per the germline V gene, CDR1 is DFQATT and CDR2 is SNEGSKA (reference sequence). With 6 bases removed from V and 6 bases from J, the gap between germline ends came to 11 bases. CDR3 amino acids: CSAAREAEAFF. CDR3 bases: TGCAGTGCAGCAAGGGAGGCTGAAGCTTTCTTT.

Regarding this clonotype: Germline is not matched at one junction end, which may reflect a read error. This chain links TRBV11-1 with TRBJ2-1; 8 bases align to TRBD1. CDR1 is SGHAT, CDR2 FQDESV, per germline (reference sequence). CDR3 length: 15 amino acids. The CDR3 DNA is TGTGCCAGCAGCTGGACAGGGAGCTCCTACAATAAGCAGTTCTTC. It is translated as CASSWTGSSYNKQFF.

CDR3 DNA: TGTGCCAGTCATCGGGGTTACAATGAGCAGTTCTTC. Residues: CASHRGYNEQFF. The V gene is TRBV7-2, the J gene TRBJ2-1; D might be TRBD2 (5 bases). The germline CDR1 and CDR2 sequences are SGHTA and FQGNSA. V shed 9 bases and J shed 4 bases, with 10 bases lying between them. There are 12 residues in the CDR3.

With respect to this clonotype: A much more abundant neighbour one base away suggests this may be a read error. For the CDR3, the DNA is TGTGCCGGCAGCGCCTTCCTCTACGAGCAGTACTTC. Its translation: CAGSAFLYEQYF. The V gene is TRBV9, the J gene TRBJ2-7; D ambiguous. Germline lookup yields CDR1 SGDLS and CDR2 YYNGEE. The CDR3 is 12 amino acids.

This chain connects TRBV11-2 to TRBJ2-1; 10 bases align to TRBD1. Trimming removed 4 bases from V and 0 bases from J; junction bases left unmatched: 6. The CDR3 loop spans 17 amino acids. The germline gives CDR1 SGHAT, CDR2 FQNNGV. CDR3 nucleotide sequence: TGTGCCAGCAGCTACCGGGACAGGGGAATCTCCTACAATGAGCAGTTCTTC. It is translated as CASSYRDRGISYNEQFF.

The chain carries TRBV7-9 and TRBJ2-1; D remains ambiguous. The CDR3 runs 15 residues. Germline values: CDR1 SEHNR, CDR2 FQNEAQ (reference sequence). Trimming took off 1 base at V and 1 base at J, with 8 bases between the two ends. The CDR3 is CASSLEHSSYNEQFF. CDR3 DNA: TGTGCCAGCAGCTTAGAGCACAGTTCCTACAATGAGCAGTTCTTC.

This chain uses TRBV6-1 with TRBJ2-7; possibly TRBD2 for D (5 bases). Per the germline V gene, CDR1 is MNHNS and CDR2 is SASEGT. The length of the CDR3 is 11 residues. V was trimmed by 6 bases and J by 7 bases, leaving 10 bases between them. The CDR3 spells CASRATGEQYF. As DNA, the CDR3 is TGTGCCAGCAGAGCAACGGGAGAGCAGTACTTC.

The chain recombines TRBV20-1 with TRBJ2-5; the match to TRBD2 covers 7 bases. Looked up from germline, CDR1 is DFQATT and CDR2 is SNEGSKA (reference sequence). V trimming: 3 bases; J trimming: 3 bases; junction bases outside the gene matches: 4. This CDR3 region has 13 residues. For the CDR3, the DNA is TGCAGTGCTAGGCCTAGCGGTAAAGAGACCCAGTACTTC. Protein: CSARPSGKETQYF.

This clonotype occurred many times. The rearrangement uses TRBV5-1 and TRBJ2-4; a possible D gene is TRBD1 (6 bases). The length of the CDR3 is 14 residues. V lost 4 bases, J lost 3 bases, and 11 bases lay in between. Per the germline V gene, CDR1 is SGHRS and CDR2 is YFSETQ. CDR3 nucleotide sequence: TGCGCCAGCAGCGAGACAGGATACAAAAACATTCAGTACTTC. Amino acids: CASSETGYKNIQYF.

Worth noting for this clonotype: Its ends do not fully match the called genes, so a read error is possible. The CDR3 spells CAGSLGGRASGSADTQYF. The CDR3 DNA is TGTGCCGGCAGCTTAGGAGGGAGGGCCTCCGGCTCGGCAGATACGCAGTATTTT. The rearrangement uses TRBV11-2 and TRBJ2-3, with 7 bases that match TRBD2. The germline CDR1 and CDR2 sequences are SGHAT and FQNNGV. The CDR3 is made up of 18 amino acids. The full variable domain, completed using reference TRBV11-2 and TRBJ2-3, is EAGVAQSPRYKIIEKRQSVAFWCNPISGHATLYWYQQILGQGPKLLIQFQNNGVVDDSQLPKDRFSAERLKGVDSTLKIQPAKLEDSAVYLCAGSLGGRASGSADTQYFGPGTRLTVL.

A single count supports this clonotype. J is TRBJ2-7 and V is TRBV2; D may be TRBD2 (6 bases). There are 13 residues in the CDR3. V gave up 6 bases and J gave up 2 bases, with 11 bases separating them. Germline CDR1 reads SNHLY; CDR2 reads FYNNEI. CDR3 bases: TGTGCCAGCAGGCCGGGAGCTACCTACGAGCAGTACTTC. Translated: CASRPGATYEQYF.

This clonotype has only a few counts. The rearrangement joins TRBV7-2 to TRBJ2-3, with D hard to call. V was trimmed by 5 bases and J by 1 base, leaving 10 bases between them. Germline CDR1 and CDR2: SGHTA and FQGNSA. CDR3 size: 14 residues. The CDR3 coding sequence is TGTGCCAGCAGCCCCGACCGGGGCACAGATACGCAGTATTTT. Translation: CASSPDRGTDTQYF.

V usage is TRBV9 and J usage is TRBJ2-3; D is uncertain. V gave up 3 bases and J gave up 2 bases, with 10 bases separating them. The CDR3 length is 14 residues. CDR1 and CDR2 from the germline V gene are SGDLS and YYNGEE. The CDR3: CASSADHSTDTQYF. The DNA of the CDR3 is TGTGCCAGCAGCGCAGACCACTCCACAGATACGCAGTATTTT.

This clonotype occurred a few times. The rearrangement uses TRBV6-4 and TRBJ2-7; D gene uncertain. V was pared by 5 bases and J by 9 bases, with 5 bases between. The CDR3 is 9 amino acids. The germline gives CDR1 MRHNA, CDR2 SNTAGT. The CDR3 nucleotides read TGTGCCAGCAGTCAGAGGCAGTACTTC. Translation gives CASSQRQYF.